This entry lists 19 T cell receptor beta chains sequenced from one sample in a study of cytomegalovirus exposure and HLA in healthy donors. PCR employed 60 Vbeta and 13 Jbeta primers. Libraries were prepared by immunoSEQ multiplex PCR; TCRdb keeps only in-frame clonotypes and omits some of them. The repertoire holds around 33,000 clones, with 90% to 95% as singletons. The sample taken for sequencing was PBMCs. These receptors were collected from a woman aged 18 to 35 in good health and CMV-seronegative.

The chain carries TRBV6-5 and TRBJ1-1; 8 nucleotides align to TRBD1. The CDR3 sequence is 16 residues long. V shed 2 bases and J 5 bases; nucleotides not matched to a gene: 10. The germline gives CDR1 MNHEY, CDR2 SVGAGI. DNA of the CDR3: TGTGCCAGCAGTTACCACGAGACAGGGGCCGGGACTGAAGCTTTCTTT. It translates to CASSYHETGAGTEAFF.

V is TRBV30 and J is TRBJ1-1; 9 nucleotides match TRBD1. Germline CDR1 and CDR2: GTSNPN and SVGIG (reference sequence). Trimming at V came to 5 bases and at J to 2 bases, leaving 3 bases not matched to a gene. CDR3 length equals 13 residues. The CDR3 spells CAWGTGLNTEAFF. The CDR3 nucleotides read TGTGCCTGGGGGACAGGGCTCAACACTGAAGCTTTCTTT.

The V gene is TRBV5-1, the J gene TRBJ2-2, with 8 nucleotides matching TRBD2. Germline CDR1 and CDR2: SGHRS and YFSETQ. The CDR3 loop spans 16 amino acids. J gave up 0 bases and V 4 bases, and 5 bases lay outside the gene matches. The CDR3 region is CASSRRGLANTGELFF. Written as DNA, the CDR3 is TGCGCCAGCAGCCGCCGGGGACTAGCGAACACCGGGGAGCTGTTTTTT.

The V gene is TRBV28, the J gene TRBJ1-1; no firm D call. Germline loops: CDR1 MDHEN, CDR2 SYDVKM. The CDR3 length is 12 residues. V lost 7 bases to trimming and J lost 1 base, with 7 bases between them. CDR3 DNA sequence: TGTGCCAGCATACGGGAGAACACTGAAGCTTTCTTT. Translation gives CASIRENTEAFF.

The chain employs TRBV7-9 and TRBJ2-7; 7 nucleotides align to TRBD1. The CDR3 has 14 residues. With V trimmed by 5 bases and J by 2 bases, 6 bases remained unmatched. Germline V gene lookup returns CDR1 SEHNR and CDR2 FQNEAQ (reference sequence). CDR3 nucleotide sequence: TGTGCCAGCAGCCGACAGGGTATACCCTACGAGCAGTACTTC. Its translation: CASSRQGIPYEQYF.

V gene TRBV19 combines with J gene TRBJ2-3; 9 bases line up with TRBD2. Trimming cost V 5 bases and J 4 bases; bases outside gene matches: 10. Germline V lookup: CDR1 LNHDA, CDR2 SQIVND (reference sequence). The CDR3 is 16 residues long. The CDR3 reads CASSSQLAGRPDTQYF. CDR3 coding DNA: TGTGCCAGTAGTTCCCAACTAGCGGGCCGGCCAGATACGCAGTATTTT.

The rearrangement uses TRBV11-2 and TRBJ1-2; maybe TRBD1 (6 bases). Germline loops: CDR1 SGHAT, CDR2 FQNNGV. This CDR3 has 14 amino acids. Trimming removed 6 bases from V and 0 bases from J, with 11 bases in between. In DNA form, the CDR3 reads TGTGCCAGCAGTGCAGGGGCCTCTAACTATGGCTACACCTTC. It encodes CASSAGASNYGYTF.

The V call is TRBV5-1, the J call TRBJ2-3, with D uncertain. Per germline, CDR1 SGHRS and CDR2 YFSETQ. The CDR3 extends over 15 amino acids. V gave up 1 base and J gave up 0 bases, with 9 bases separating them. CDR3 nucleotides: TGCGCCAGCAGCTTGCAATTTCAGAGCACAGATACGCAGTATTTT. Translated: CASSLQFQSTDTQYF.

This chain uses TRBV2 with TRBJ1-3; the D is unclear. The V and J ends lost 7 bases and 7 bases respectively, with 11 bases between them. The CDR3 is made up of 12 amino acids. Germline loops: CDR1 SNHLY, CDR2 FYNNEI. The CDR3 protein is CASTGSRNTIYF. DNA of the CDR3: TGTGCCAGCACCGGCTCGCGGAACACCATATATTTT.

This clone showed up just once. The gene calls are TRBV7-9 and TRBJ2-7; possibly TRBD2 for D (5 bases). CDR1 SEHNR and CDR2 FQNEAQ come from the germline V gene (reference sequence). CDR3 length: 14 amino acids. Trimming left V 1 base short and J 2 bases short, with 9 bases between. The CDR3 region has the DNA TGTGCCAGCAGCTTAGGTGGACTTACCTACGAGCAGTACTTC. It codes for CASSLGGLTYEQYF.

The V gene is TRBV28, the J gene TRBJ2-7, with D maybe TRBD1 (5 bases). The length of the CDR3 is 15 residues. Germline lookup yields CDR1 MDHEN and CDR2 SYDVKM. The germline V and J ends were trimmed by 8 bases and 2 bases, with 19 bases remaining between them. The CDR3 DNA sequence: TGTGCCAGCGGGTTTGTTTACAGGCCGACCTACGAGCAGTACTTC. Amino acid sequence: CASGFVYRPTYEQYF.

Here the CDR3 DNA reads TGTGCCAGCAGTGCTTACAAGAACACTGAAGCTTTCTTT. It is translated as CASSAYKNTEAFF. The chain links TRBV27 to TRBJ1-1; D gene ambiguous. Germline V CDR1 and CDR2: MNHEY, SMNVEV (reference sequence). V was pared by 5 bases and J by 1 base, with 8 bases between. This CDR3 spans 13 amino acids.

The chain joins TRBV29-1 to TRBJ2-7; no clear D gene. Germline V gene lookup returns CDR1 SQVTM and CDR2 ANQGSEA. Trimming left V 3 bases short and J 2 bases short, with 11 bases between. The CDR3 has 13 amino acids. The CDR3 DNA follows: TGCAGCGTTGACGCGCCAGGAACCTACGAGCAGTACTTC. This sequence encodes CSVDAPGTYEQYF.

The V call is TRBV21-1, the J call TRBJ2-7; the D segment call TRBD2 is taken from the table without a DNA check. TRBV21-1 has pseudogene status. The CDR3 length is 22 residues. The CDR3: CASSKFFGREGRKKLKSYEQYF. DNA of the CDR3: TGTGCCAGCAGCAAATTTTTTGGGCGGGAGGGGAGAAAAAAGCTAAAGTCCTACGAGCAGTACTTC.

The table lists this clone with a count of one. CDR3 bases: TGCGCCAGCAGCGCTACCCCGGGACAGGGCGAGCAGTACTTC. As protein: CASSATPGQGEQYF. This chain connects TRBV5-1 to TRBJ2-7; 9 bases map to TRBD1. With 4 bases clipped from V and 6 bases from J, the junction kept 8 bases outside the gene matches. Germline V gene sequence: CDR1 SGHRS, CDR2 YFSETQ. This CDR3 spans 14 amino acids.

This chain joins TRBV15 and TRBJ2-4; tentatively, D is TRBD1 (6 bases). CDR3 length equals 13 residues. CDR1 and CDR2 (germline): LNHNV, YYDKDF (reference sequence). The V end was cut by 8 bases, the J end by 0 bases, with 8 bases between. CDR3 bases: TGTGCCACCGGACAGTTAGCCAAAAACATTCAGTACTTC. Residues: CATGQLAKNIQYF.

The chain joins TRBV28 to TRBJ1-1; D gene ambiguous. V lost 3 bases to trimming and J lost 4 bases, with 12 bases between them. The CDR3 consists of 14 residues. CDR1 and CDR2 (germline): MDHEN, SYDVKM. The DNA of the CDR3 is TGTGCCAGCAGTTTTAGTATAACAGTCACTGAAGCTTTCTTT. Translation: CASSFSITVTEAFF.

This chain uses TRBV19 with TRBJ1-2; a possible D gene is TRBD1 (6 bases). The CDR3 totals 17 residues. V was trimmed by 2 bases and J by 7 bases, leaving 23 bases between them. Germline V lookup: CDR1 LNHDA, CDR2 SQIVND (reference sequence). CDR3 sequence reads: CASSIQWRNRVGRGYTF. CDR3 DNA: TGTGCCAGTAGTATACAGTGGAGAAACAGGGTCGGTCGTGGCTACACCTTC. Full variable domain (outside the CDR3, taken from reference TRBV19 and TRBJ1-2): DGGITQSPKYLFRKEGQNVTLSCEQNLNHDAMYWYRQDPGQGLRLIYYSQIVNDFQKGDIAEGYSVSREKKESFPLTVTSAQKNPTAFYLCASSIQWRNRVGRGYTFGSGTRLTVV.

The rearrangement joins TRBV12-5 to TRBJ2-5; the D gene is possibly TRBD1 (6 bases). V was cut by 5 bases and J by 1 base, with 11 bases left in between. CDR3 length: 14 amino acids. Germline V lookup: CDR1 LGHNT, CDR2 FRNRAP. In DNA form, the CDR3 reads TGTGCTAGTGGTCCCGGACAGTTCCAAGAGACCCAGTACTTC. It yields the protein CASGPGQFQETQYF. The full variable domain, completed using reference TRBV12-5 and TRBJ2-5, is DARVTQTPRHKVTEMGQEVTMRCQPILGHNTVFWYRQTMMQGLELLAYFRNRAPLDDSGMPKDRFSAEMPDATLATLKIQPSEPRDSAVYFCASGPGQFQETQYFGPGTRLLVL.